This T cell receptor (beta chain) is drawn from a study of cytomegalovirus exposure and HLA in healthy donors. Across the whole study: One earlier analysis, a look at 200 million or so T cells, found more than 100 million unique TCR beta sequences. The study, taken as a whole, reports: There was a cluster of highly shared sequence variants that was likely a sequencing artifact. Researchers counted 180 or so TCR beta chains as cytomegalovirus-associated.

Per germline, CDR1 SNHLY and CDR2 FYNNEI. The CDR3 has 15 amino acids. Trimming at V came to 4 bases and at J to 1 base, leaving 6 bases not matched to a gene. Researchers ran the PCR with 60 Vbeta and 13 Jbeta primers. In the authors' methods: Later, an analysis found about 83 million unique TCR beta chains, and approximately 10 million of these were shared. Generated by immunoSEQ multiplex PCR, the TCRdb table keeps only in-frame clones and is missing some. That table supplies the V and J calls and clone size; D and trimming were determined from the DNA. This table has 100,000 to 140,000 clones, 73% appearing once. This clone was picked up a small number of times. As yet, its antigen is unknown.

The material sequenced was PBMCs. The TCR comes from a man in his thirties or forties in good health and CMV-seronegative. The genes are TRBV2 and TRBJ1-1, with 7 bases fitting TRBD1. This CDR3 is CASSVGGPKNTEAFF. CDR3 nucleotides: TGTGCCAGCAGTGTAGGGGGCCCAAAGAACACTGAAGCTTTCTTT.